Below are 30 T cell receptor beta chains sequenced from a single sample in a study of T cell responses to AZD1222 COVID-19 vaccine (dated by TCRdb to about 2021). The library was made by the immunoSEQ multiplex PCR assay. TCRdb provides this immuneACCESS table in a form limited to in-frame rearrangements. Some clones are lacking; in checked studies, under half of them reflect an unresolved V gene, and why the rest are absent is not known. For this sample the table gives more than 100,000 clones, of which 90% to 95% were detected only once. The top ten constitute about 41% of the sample. The time point label corresponds to: baseline before first vaccination. The specimen comprised peripheral blood, sampled on day 0 of AZD1222 vaccination. The receptors here all came from an adult in good health.

V is TRBV11-1 and J is TRBJ2-7, with TRBD1 matching 7 bases. V dropped 6 bases and J dropped 0; count of bases not matched to a gene: 8. Germline V lookup: CDR1 SGHAT, CDR2 FQDESV (reference sequence). The CDR3 has 15 amino acids. This CDR3 reads CASRYDRVLSYEQYF. CDR3 DNA: TGTGCCAGCAGATATGACAGGGTCCTCTCCTACGAGCAGTACTTC.

The J gene is TRBJ2-3, the V gene TRBV19; 8 nucleotides align to TRBD1. J gave up 0 bases and V 5 bases, and 7 bases lay outside the gene matches. Germline CDR1 reads LNHDA; CDR2 reads SQIVND (reference sequence). The CDR3 spans 16 residues. The CDR3 DNA follows: TGTGCCAGTAGTGGGACAGGACCGACTAGCACAGATACGCAGTATTTT. Encoded protein: CASSGTGPTSTDTQYF. The full variable domain, rest sourced from reference TRBV19 and TRBJ2-3, is DGGITQSPKYLFRKEGQNVTLSCEQNLNHDAMYWYRQDPGQGLRLIYYSQIVNDFQKGDIAEGYSVSREKKESFPLTVTSAQKNPTAFYLCASSGTGPTSTDTQYFGPGTRLTVL.

The V gene is TRBV4-1, the J gene TRBJ1-4; D is undetermined. Per germline, CDR1 MGHRA and CDR2 YSYEKL. V was pared by 0 bases and J by 0 bases, with 5 bases between. CDR3 length: 15 amino acids. The CDR3 region has the DNA TGCGCCAGCAGCCAAGATTTGGCAACTAATGAAAAACTGTTTTTT. Translating gives CASSQDLATNEKLFF.

The chain combines TRBV10-3 with TRBJ2-5; D is perhaps TRBD1 or TRBD2 (5 bases each). This CDR3 comprises 11 residues. Germline V gene sequence: CDR1 ENHRY, CDR2 SYGVKD. Trimming took 4 bases from V and 5 from J, leaving 5 bases between them. As DNA, the CDR3 is TGTGCCATCAGTGGGGGGGAGACCCAGTACTTC. Translated: CAISGGETQYF.

The chain links TRBV29-1 to TRBJ1-1, with D possibly matching TRBD1 (5 bases). The ends were cut back, 7 bases at V and 7 bases at J, with 13 bases in the middle. The CDR3 extends over 11 amino acids. Germline assignment: CDR1 SQVTM and CDR2 ANQGSEA. In nucleotides, the CDR3 is TGCAGCGGCCGGGACGCCTATGAAGCTTTCTTT. Translation: CSGRDAYEAFF.

About this clone: The same CDR3 arises from other DNA sequences in this sample as well. The chain employs TRBV11-2 and TRBJ2-7; TRBD1 matches at 9 bases. The V gene's germline CDR1 is SGHAT and CDR2 FQNNGV. The junction had 1 base not matched to a gene; V was cut back by 1 base and J by 3 bases. The CDR3 sequence is 14 residues long. CDR3 in DNA: TGTGCCAGCAGCTTAGGACAGGGGGGCTACGAGCAGTACTTC. Translation gives CASSLGQGGYEQYF.

V gene TRBV28 combines with J gene TRBJ2-1; 7 nucleotides align to TRBD2. The junction had 10 bases not matched to a gene; V was cut back by 3 bases and J by 5 bases. This CDR3 has 16 amino acids. Germline V CDR1 and CDR2: MDHEN, SYDVKM. CDR3 sequence reads: CASSFLMSGDDNEQFF. The CDR3, as DNA: TGTGCCAGCAGTTTCCTGATGAGCGGGGATGACAATGAGCAGTTCTTC.

This chain connects TRBV4-3 to TRBJ2-1; 10 bases match TRBD1. The CDR3 has 16 amino acids. The V and J ends lost 4 bases and 7 bases, in that order; junction bases with no gene match: 10. Per the germline V gene, CDR1 is LGHNA and CDR2 is YSLEER. CDR3 protein: CASSPLGQGFVNEQFF. CDR3 nucleotides: TGCGCCAGCAGCCCACTGGGACAGGGGTTCGTGAATGAGCAGTTCTTC.

The gene calls are TRBV5-5 and TRBJ1-2, with no clear D. CDR3 length: 13 residues. Germline lookup yields CDR1 SGHKS and CDR2 YYEKEE (reference sequence). Trimming took 4 bases from V and 4 from J, leaving 11 bases between them. The DNA of the CDR3 is TGTGCCAGCAGCGAAAAGACACTCTATGGCTACACCTTC. Translated, it gives CASSEKTLYGYTF. The entire variable domain, with the rest obtained from reference TRBV5-5 and TRBJ1-2, is as follows: DAGVTQSPTHLIKTRGQQVTLRCSPISGHKSVSWYQQVLGQGPQFIFQYYEKEERGRGNFPDRFSARQFPNYSSELNVNALLLGDSALYLCASSEKTLYGYTFGSGTRLTVV.

The chain has TRBV18 and TRBJ2-2; D gene ambiguous. Germline loops: CDR1 KGHSH, CDR2 LQKENI. The CDR3 is 14 amino acids. V dropped 3 bases and J dropped 2 bases, with 7 bases sitting between them. CDR3 coding DNA: TGTGCCAGCTCACCCGAAAAAAACACCGGGGAGCTGTTTTTT. It translates to CASSPEKNTGELFF.

The chain links TRBV6-2 or TRBV6-3 to TRBJ1-4; no clear D. Germline V gene data show CDR1 as MNHEY and CDR2 as SVGEGT. The CDR3 runs 13 residues. V lost 2 bases and J lost 4, with 5 bases in between. Here the CDR3 reads CASSYRYNEKLFF. Here the CDR3 DNA reads TGTGCCAGCAGTTACCGATATAATGAAAAACTGTTTTTT.

The chain employs TRBV7-8 and TRBJ1-4, with 7 nucleotides matching TRBD1. From germline, CDR1 is SGHVS and CDR2 FQNEAQ. After removal of 5 bases from V and 7 bases from J, the junction contained 4 bases not matched to a gene. This CDR3 contains 13 residues. CDR3 protein: CASSRDRAEKLFF. The CDR3 region has the DNA TGTGCCAGCAGCCGAGACAGGGCTGAAAAACTGTTTTTT.

The chain joins TRBV7-6 to TRBJ1-5, with a weak D call TRBD1 (5 bases). Germline CDR1 SGHVS, CDR2 FNYEAQ. Trimming stripped 3 bases from V and 10 bases from J, with 10 bases between. CDR3 length: 12 amino acids. DNA of the CDR3: TGTGCCAGCAGCTTGGGCGGGGCACCCCAGCATTTT. Translation gives CASSLGGAPQHF.

This chain joins TRBV10-3 and TRBJ1-6, with 10 bases fitting TRBD1. The CDR3 length is 15 residues. J lost 5 bases, V lost 6 bases, and 4 bases had no gene match. Germline loops: CDR1 ENHRY, CDR2 SYGVKD. CDR3 sequence reads: CAIRPGTGDNSPLHF. In DNA, the CDR3 is TGTGCCATCAGACCCGGGACAGGGGATAATTCACCCCTCCACTTT.

The chain combines TRBV15 with TRBJ2-6; TRBD1 is a possible D gene (6 bases). Germline V gives CDR1 LNHNV, CDR2 YYDKDF (reference sequence). This CDR3 spans 15 amino acids. Between the trimmed V and J ends, which lost 4 bases and 4 bases, there was a span of 11 bases. The CDR3 DNA is TGTGCCACCAGCACCTGGACAGCCGGGGCCAACGTCCTGACTTTC. Translated: CATSTWTAGANVLTF.

The chain joins TRBV9 to TRBJ2-7, with 8 bases matching TRBD1. The CDR3 is made up of 17 amino acids. V shed 0 bases, J shed 6 bases, and the junction held 14 bases outside the gene matches. The germline CDR1 and CDR2 sequences are SGDLS and YYNGEE. The CDR3 is CASSVGVVVDRGFEQYF. CDR3 nucleotides: TGTGCCAGCAGCGTAGGAGTAGTGGTAGACAGGGGCTTCGAGCAGTACTTC.

The chain employs TRBV19 and TRBJ2-7; D is possibly TRBD2 (5 bases). The CDR3 length is 14 residues. V was clipped by 9 bases and J by 2 bases, with 17 bases between them. Germline V gives CDR1 LNHDA, CDR2 SQIVND (reference sequence). The CDR3 is CASLSGSHPYEQYF. The CDR3 DNA reads TGTGCCAGCTTGAGCGGCTCCCATCCCTACGAGCAGTACTTC. The variable domain in full, with the rest retrieved from reference TRBV19 and TRBJ2-7, is DGGITQSPKYLFRKEGQNVTLSCEQNLNHDAMYWYRQDPGQGLRLIYYSQIVNDFQKGDIAEGYSVSREKKESFPLTVTSAQKNPTAFYLCASLSGSHPYEQYFGPGTRLTVT.

This sequence joins TRBV4-1 and TRBJ2-1; D is possibly TRBD2 (6 bases). Trimming took off 5 bases at V and 7 bases at J, with 15 bases between the two ends. CDR3 length equals 14 residues. From germline, CDR1 is MGHRA and CDR2 YSYEKL. CDR3 in amino acids: CASSKGLLGNEQFF. The CDR3 region has the DNA TGCGCCAGCAGCAAGGGACTCCTAGGGAATGAGCAGTTCTTC.

CDR3 amino acids: CASSYSRGPETQYF. In DNA, the CDR3 is TGTGCCAGCAGTTACTCAAGGGGACCGGAGACCCAGTACTTC. V is TRBV6-5 and J is TRBJ2-5; either TRBD1 or TRBD2 may supply D (5 bases each). This CDR3 comprises 14 residues. V was trimmed by 0 bases and J by 5 bases, leaving 10 bases between them. Germline lookup yields CDR1 MNHEY and CDR2 SVGAGI.

The CDR3 spells CASSLSRGRTDTQYF. The CDR3 nucleotides are TGTGCCAGCAGTCTTTCCCGGGGGCGCACAGATACGCAGTATTTT. The chain links TRBV4-2 to TRBJ2-3; TRBD1 or TRBD2 may be the D gene (6 bases each). Deletions cut 6 bases from V and 1 base from J, with 14 bases between. Germline V lookup: CDR1 LGHNA, CDR2 YNFKEQ. The CDR3 sequence is 15 residues long.

This chain links TRBV5-4 with TRBJ2-7; maybe TRBD2 (5 bases). The CDR3 contains 14 residues. Germline-derived CDR1 and CDR2 are SGHNT and YYREEE (reference sequence). Trimming took off 7 bases at V and 3 bases at J, with 17 bases between the two ends. The CDR3 sequence: CASSPFSSGYEQYF. In nucleotides, the CDR3 is TGTGCCAGCTCACCCTTTTCCAGCGGCTACGAGCAGTACTTC.

The V call is TRBV28, the J call TRBJ1-6; possibly TRBD1 for D (6 bases). The V gene lost 2 bases and the J gene lost 16 bases, with 12 bases spanning the gap. The CDR3 is 12 residues long. The germline V gene encodes CDR1 MDHEN and CDR2 SYDVKM. The CDR3 region is CASSLLLTGLHF. In DNA, the CDR3 is TGTGCCAGCAGTTTACTACTAACAGGGCTCCACTTT.

The chain uses TRBV7-9 and TRBJ2-2, with D unclear. V was trimmed by 3 bases and J by 5 bases, leaving 7 bases between them. This CDR3 contains 13 residues. The germline gives CDR1 SEHNR, CDR2 FQNEAQ (reference sequence). The CDR3 DNA reads TGTGCCAGCAGCTTGCTAGGAACCGGGGAGCTGTTTTTT. Its protein product is CASSLLGTGELFF.

The V and J genes are TRBV27 and TRBJ2-1, with D uncertain. CDR1 and CDR2 (germline): MNHEY, SMNVEV (reference sequence). CDR3 length: 13 residues. V was shortened by 6 bases and J by 5 bases, with 11 bases between the two germline ends. The CDR3 sequence: CASRLWQNNEQFF. The CDR3 region has the DNA TGTGCCAGCAGACTCTGGCAGAACAATGAGCAGTTCTTC.

This clone appeared once. The rearrangement joins TRBV28 to TRBJ1-5; D ambiguous. V was clipped by 8 bases and J by 4 bases, with 9 bases between them. The CDR3 runs to 12 residues. CDR1 and CDR2 (germline): MDHEN, SYDVKM. The CDR3 region has the DNA TGTGCCAGCGGAAGGGCGAATCAGCCCCAGCATTTT. Its protein is CASGRANQPQHF.

V gene TRBV11-2 combines with J gene TRBJ2-5; D gene unclear. This CDR3 region has 13 residues. The ends were cut back, 1 base at V and 5 bases at J, with 8 bases in the middle. The germline V gene encodes CDR1 SGHAT and CDR2 FQNNGV. The CDR3 DNA is TGTGCCAGCAGCTTAGGGGTGAGGGAGACCCAGTACTTC. Translation: CASSLGVRETQYF.

The chain is built from TRBV7-9 and TRBJ2-3, with a possible D match to TRBD1 (6 bases). The CDR3 runs 16 residues. V was shortened by 5 bases and J by 7 bases, with 22 bases between the two germline ends. The V gene's germline CDR1 is SEHNR and CDR2 FQNEAQ (reference sequence). The CDR3 nucleotides read TGTGCCAGCAGCCGTCGGGACAACGGATTGAGGAATACGCAGTATTTT. Protein product: CASSRRDNGLRNTQYF. Drawing the rest from reference TRBV7-9 and TRBJ2-3, the complete variable domain is DTGVSQNPRHKITKRGQNVTFRCDPISEHNRLYWYRQTLGQGPEFLTYFQNEAQLEKSRLLSDRFSAERPKGSFSTLEIQRTEQGDSAMYLCASSRRDNGLRNTQYFGPGTRLTVL.

The V and J genes are TRBV19 and TRBJ1-2, with D perhaps matching TRBD1 (5 bases). CDR1 is LNHDA and CDR2 is SQIVND in the germline V gene (reference sequence). V lost 8 bases, J lost 5 bases, and 12 bases lay in between. The CDR3 is made up of 12 amino acids. CDR3 coding DNA: TGTGCCAGTGTCCGACCAGGGTATGGCTACACCTTC. Translating gives CASVRPGYGYTF.

The chain recombines TRBV9 with TRBJ2-3; a weak D match, TRBD1 (5 bases). The CDR3 length is 15 residues. Trimming took off 1 base at V and 0 bases at J, with 9 bases between the two ends. Germline values: CDR1 SGDLS, CDR2 YYNGEE. The CDR3 loop is CASSVTGPSTDTQYF. The CDR3 DNA is TGTGCCAGCAGCGTAACAGGACCCAGCACAGATACGCAGTATTTT.

This clone was detected only once. This sequence joins TRBV6-1 and TRBJ2-7; D might be TRBD1 or TRBD2, each matching 5 bases. The V and J ends lost 5 bases and 4 bases respectively, with 12 bases between them. The CDR3 extends over 13 amino acids. The germline V gene has CDR1 MNHNS and CDR2 SASEGT. The chain's CDR3 is CASSWQGDYEQYF. The CDR3 bases are TGTGCCAGCAGTTGGCAGGGAGATTACGAGCAGTACTTC.